A single count supports the clone carrying this TCR beta chain. Its antigen is as yet unknown. This record comes from a study of blood T cells in healthy people across ages. A sample-barcoded 5' primer and a J-beta primer mix were used in a second PCR of roughly 7 to 11 cycles. Every cDNA was tagged by a template-switch adaptor with 12 random nucleotides. TCRdb passed the 5' RACE reads through MiXCR, listing each CDR3 protein once. Of 850,000 to 1,000,000 distinct CDR3 sequences in the sample, 40% to 60% were seen once. Trimming removed 0 bases from V and 0 bases from J, with 12 bases in between. CDR3 length: 16 residues. Per germline, CDR1 LGHNA and CDR2 YNFKEQ. General study points: Compared with aged donors, long-lived donors showed fewer expanded clones, suggesting selection. Per million T cells, the diversity of TCR beta decreased roughly linearly as age advanced.

Specimen: blood. The chain combines TRBV4-2 with TRBJ2-7; D is unclear. This TCR came from a man younger than 40 in good health. CDR3 loop: CASSQDSAWSSYEQYF. The CDR3 nucleotides are TGTGCCAGCAGCCAAGATTCCGCGTGGAGCTCCTACGAGCAGTACTTC.